A selection of T cell receptor beta chains follows, all from one sample in a study of human T cells and chemical hapten exposure. One entry per CDR3 protein, called by TCRdb with MiXCR from the RACE reads. The sample includes 90,000 to 110,000 distinct CDR3 sequences, about a tenth of them seen just once. The sample consisted of whole blood, taken in connection with sensitization to the hapten diphenylcyclopropenone (DPC). These receptors were taken from a woman aged 40 to 50 with alopecia areata. Some clones in this sample may be carry-over from other donors' samples. Each CDR3 is given with its conserved first and last residue. A D gene is named only where the DNA matches it firmly. Size tells how often a clone was seen (once, few, many) or the class of an expanded clone, and some rows leave it out.

size	J	D	V	DNA	CDR3
few	TRBJ2-3	-	TRBV20-1	TGCAGTGCTAGAGACCCCAGTGGGGGAGATACGCAGTATTTT	CSARDPSGGDTQYF
-	TRBJ2-5	-	TRBV27	TGTGCCAGCAGTTTCGTAGGCAGCCAAGAGACCCAGTACTTC	CASSFVGSQETQYF
-	TRBJ2-2	-	TRBV2	TGTGCCAGCAGGCAATCGAACACCGGGGAGCTGTTTTTT	CASRQSNTGELFF
-	TRBJ1-5	TRBD1	TRBV15	TGTGCCACCAGCTTTGGGACAGAGGGCAATCAGCCCCAGCATTTT	CATSFGTEGNQPQHF
-	TRBJ1-5	TRBD1	TRBV6-6	TGTGCCAGCAGCAGGGGGTATGATCAGCCCCAGCATTTT	CASSRGYDQPQHF
many	TRBJ1-2	-	TRBV9	TGTGCCAGCAGCGCCTTTGGACAGAGCCACTATGGCTACACCTTC	CASSAFGQSHYGYTF
few	TRBJ2-5	TRBD2	TRBV12-3/TRBV12-4	TGTGCCAGCAGTTATGGCGGGGGGGCAATGGAGACCCAGTACTTC	CASSYGGGAMETQYF
-	TRBJ2-6	-	TRBV5-4	TGTGCCAGCAGCCCCCGTGGTACTAGCGCCAACGTCCTGACTTTC	CASSPRGTSANVLTF
few	TRBJ2-1	TRBD1	TRBV20-1	TGCAGTGCAGCTCGGGGACAGGGGGCCTACAATGAGCAGTTCTTC	CSAARGQGAYNEQFF
many	TRBJ2-5	-	TRBV27	TGTGCCAGCAGTTTGTCCTTAGTGGGAGAGACCCAGTACTTC	CASSLSLVGETQYF
-	TRBJ2-1	-	TRBV5-5	TGTGCCAGCACCACCCCCCATGAGCAGTTCTTC	CASTTPHEQFF
-	TRBJ1-5	-	TRBV7-2	TGTGCCAGCAGCTGGAGACAGGTGGCTTACCAGCCCCAGCATTTT	CASSWRQVAYQPQHF
many	TRBJ1-1	-	TRBV27	TGTGCCCGAAACCTTTTTGTCAAGCCTCGGTTTAGGGAGAACACTGAAGCTTTCTTT	CARNLFVKPRFRENTEAFF
many	TRBJ2-1	-	TRBV5-1	TGCGCCAGCAGCTTGGAAGGGCAGGACTACAATGAGCAGTTCTTC	CASSLEGQDYNEQFF
many	TRBJ2-3	-	TRBV27	TGTGCCAGCAGTTTAGGAGGCCGGAGCACAGATACGCAGTATTTT	CASSLGGRSTDTQYF
few	TRBJ1-5	-	TRBV6-5	TGTGCCAGCAGGGCAGGGGCAAGCAATCAGCCCCAGCATTTT	CASRAGASNQPQHF
few	TRBJ1-5	-	TRBV7-8	TGTGCCAGCAGCTCAACGACAGGAAATCAGCCCCAGCATTTT	CASSSTTGNQPQHF
many	TRBJ1-1	-	TRBV7-9	TGTGCCAGCACCAGACAGTCCGGGATGAACACTGAAGCTTTCTTT	CASTRQSGMNTEAFF
-	TRBJ2-1	TRBD2	TRBV4-2	TGTGCCAGCAGCCAAGATGAGGCCGGGGAGGGTGAGCAGTTCTTC	CASSQDEAGEGEQFF
many	TRBJ1-1	-	TRBV20-1	TGCAGTGCTAGAGATCCTCGCAGGAACGGGGAAGCTTTCTTT	CSARDPRRNGEAFF
many	TRBJ1-2	TRBD1	TRBV7-9	TGTGCCAGCAGCCCCTCCGGGACAGGGGGGCTTAGTGGCTACACCTTC	CASSPSGTGGLSGYTF
many	TRBJ1-6	-	TRBV24-1	TGTGCCACCAGTGAAGGGAACGATAATTCACCCCTCCACTTT	CATSEGNDNSPLHF
-	TRBJ1-5	-	TRBV18	TGTGCCAGCTCTCTCTGGACAGACAATCAGCCCCAGCATTTT	CASSLWTDNQPQHF
few	TRBJ2-7	TRBD1	TRBV6-6	TGTGCCAGCAGGGGGACAGGGGGCGGGTACGAGCAGTACTTC	CASRGTGGGYEQYF
-	TRBJ1-4	-	TRBV28	TGTGCCAGCAGTGTGAAAAATGAAAAACTGTTTTTT	CASSVKNEKLFF
few	TRBJ2-3	TRBD2	TRBV6-2/TRBV6-3	TGTGCCAGCAGCGGAATTAGCGGGGGGGCCATGGCAGATACGCAGTATTTT	CASSGISGGAMADTQYF
many	TRBJ2-5	TRBD2	TRBV6-6	TGTGCCTGTAGCGGGGCGGAGACCCAGTACTTC	CACSGAETQYF
-	TRBJ1-6	TRBD1	TRBV30	TGTGCCTGGAGTGTACCTACAGGGGATGTGGGGAATTCACCCCTCCACTTT	CAWSVPTGDVGNSPLHF
few	TRBJ1-2	TRBD1	TRBV4-3	TGCGCCAGCAGCTCCCGGACAGGGGTCTATGGCTACACCTTC	CASSSRTGVYGYTF
many	TRBJ2-1	-	TRBV5-1	TGCGCCAGCAGCTTGACTAGCTACAATGAGCAGTTCTTC	CASSLTSYNEQFF
many	TRBJ1-1	-	TRBV18	TGTGCCAGCTCACCAGGGATGGGGCGCACTGAAGCTTTCTTT	CASSPGMGRTEAFF
few	TRBJ1-2	-	TRBV4-3	TGCGCCAGCAGCCAAGATAACCAGGTCCGGAGCTATGGCTACACCTTC	CASSQDNQVRSYGYTF
few	TRBJ1-2	-	TRBV12-3/TRBV12-4	TGTGCCAGCAGTTTGGACAGCCGCTATGGCTACACCTTC	CASSLDSRYGYTF
many	TRBJ2-1	-	TRBV12-3/TRBV12-4	TGTGCCAGCAGTTTAGAAAATGAGCAGTTCTTC	CASSLENEQFF
-	TRBJ1-1	TRBD1	TRBV4-3	TGCGCCAGCAGCCAAGATTTCGGACAGGGGAGTCGGAGGGTCGCTGAAGCTTTCTTT	CASSQDFGQGSRRVAEAFF
many	TRBJ2-2	-	TRBV24-1	TGTGCCACCAGTGCTCCCTTTGCTGGGGAGCTGTTTTTT	CATSAPFAGELFF
many	TRBJ2-6	-	TRBV11-2	TGTGCCAGCAGCTTAGTCCAGGCTGGGGCCAACGTCCTGACTTTC	CASSLVQAGANVLTF
many	TRBJ1-4	-	TRBV7-2	TGTGCCAGCAGCTTACGGGGGGAGGAAAAACTGTTTTTT	CASSLRGEEKLFF
few	TRBJ1-6	-	TRBV11-2	TGTGCCAGCACCCCCCGGGCAGAAACTACACCCCTCCACTTT	CASTPRAETTPLHF
many	TRBJ1-3	-	TRBV12-3/TRBV12-4	TGTGCCAGCACCCAGGTCGGGGGCTTCTCTGGAAACACCATATATTTT	CASTQVGGFSGNTIYF
many	TRBJ1-1	-	TRBV6-6	TGTGCCAGCAGTTTCAGGGGCACTGAAGCTTTCTTT	CASSFRGTEAFF
-	TRBJ2-5	-	TRBV20-1	TGCAGTGCTAGCCGTGAAGAGACCCAGTACTTC	CSASREETQYF
-	TRBJ2-7	TRBD1	TRBV9	TGTGCCAGCAGCGTAGGGGACAGGGTAGCCCCCGAGCAGTACTTC	CASSVGDRVAPEQYF
-	TRBJ2-3	-	TRBV7-6	TGTGCCAGCAGCGGACAGCCAGATACGCAGTATTTT	CASSGQPDTQYF
many	TRBJ2-1	-	TRBV7-6	TGTGCCAGCAGCGACAATAGTTACAATGAGCAGTTCTTC	CASSDNSYNEQFF
-	TRBJ1-5	-	TRBV6-2/TRBV6-3	TGTGCCAGCAGTTACGGGGTCGGCAATCAGCCCCAGCATTTT	CASSYGVGNQPQHF
many	TRBJ2-1	-	TRBV4-2	TGTGCCAGCAGCCAAGAGAAAGGACGTAGTGAGCAGTTCTTC	CASSQEKGRSEQFF
-	TRBJ2-2	-	TRBV7-2	TGTGCCAGCAGCTTAGGCGTACGGCCGGTGGAGCTGTTTTTT	CASSLGVRPVELFF